Listed below are T cell receptor beta chains from one sample, sequenced in a study of blood T cell repertoires in COVID-19. Sequencing was performed with immunoSEQ multiplex PCR; in TCRdb, only in-frame clones are kept and a portion is missing. The table shows over 50,000 clones, with roughly 80% occurring only once. Sequencing was performed on PBMCs or T cells enriched from blood (not recorded which). All receptors derive from a woman aged 40-49 years with acute COVID-19. CDR3s include the opening cysteine and the closing phenylalanine or tryptophan. The D gene is left open where the match is weak. Some rows mark clone size as missing; the rest say once, few, many or name a class of expanded clone.

NA	NA	TRBJ1-6	TRBV5-1	CASRGDNGAPLHF	TGCGCCAGCAGAGGGGACAACGGGGCACCCCTCCACTTT
NA	TRBD1	TRBJ1-1	TRBV7-8	CASSRGQGAEAFF	TGTGCCAGCAGCCGGGGACAGGGGGCCGAAGCTTTCTTT
NA	TRBD2	TRBJ2-1	TRBV6-4	CASSDSTSGSNEQFF	TGTGCCAGCAGTGACTCTACTAGCGGGAGCAATGAGCAGTTCTTC
NA	NA	TRBJ1-4	TRBV15	CATYRPVNEKLFF	TGTGCCACCTACAGACCGGTTAATGAAAAACTGTTTTTT
NA	NA	TRBJ1-1	TRBV28	CASSLRTPNTEAFF	TGTGCCAGCAGTCTACGCACCCCGAACACTGAAGCTTTCTTT
NA	NA	TRBJ1-6	TRBV7-9	CASSPGSSYNSPLHF	TGTGCCAGCAGCCCCGGGAGCTCCTATAATTCACCCCTCCACTTT
NA	TRBD1	TRBJ1-2	TRBV7-9	CASSPVDREVGYTF	TGTGCCAGCAGCCCCGTGGACAGGGAAGTTGGCTACACCTTC
NA	NA	TRBJ1-1	TRBV6-2/TRBV6-3	CASSYPTQGDTEAFF	TGTGCCAGCAGTTACCCGACGCAAGGAGACACTGAAGCTTTCTTT
medium-sized	TRBD1	TRBJ2-7	TRBV27	CASFGQGAGEQYF	TGTGCCAGTTTCGGACAGGGGGCCGGCGAGCAGTACTTC
NA	TRBD1	TRBJ1-4	TRBV18	CASSLTPRQGELFF	TGTGCCAGCTCCCTCACACCCAGACAGGGAGAACTGTTTTTT
NA	TRBD2	TRBJ2-1	TRBV7-9	CASSSGTSGRYYNEQFF	TGTGCCAGCAGTTCCGGGACTAGCGGGAGGTATTACAATGAGCAGTTCTTC
NA	NA	TRBJ2-3	TRBV5-4	CASSGRVHGDTQYF	TGTGCCAGCAGCGGGCGGGTGCACGGAGATACGCAGTATTTT
NA	NA	TRBJ1-2	TRBV5-1	CASSLAPGDGYTF	TGCGCCAGCAGCTTGGCGCCGGGAGATGGCTACACCTTC
once	NA	TRBJ1-4	TRBV4-2	CASSRGPRDEKLFF	TGTGCCAGCAGCCGCGGGCCTCGAGATGAAAAACTGTTTTTT
NA	NA	TRBJ2-3	TRBV9	CASSVSGGNTQYF	TGTGCCAGCAGCGTATCCGGGGGAAATACGCAGTATTTT
NA	NA	TRBJ1-1	TRBV5-1	CASSSGHNTEAFF	TGCGCCAGCAGCTCTGGCCACAACACTGAAGCTTTCTTT
NA	NA	TRBJ1-5	TRBV5-1	CASSLFSADNQPQHF	TGCGCCAGCAGCTTGTTTTCGGCGGACAATCAGCCCCAGCATTTT
NA	NA	TRBJ1-5	TRBV28	CASSSQRPQHF	TGTGCCAGCAGTTCCCAGCGGCCCCAGCATTTT
NA	NA	TRBJ1-5	TRBV11-1	CASSAGPSNQPQHF	TGTGCCAGCAGCGCTGGGCCAAGCAATCAGCCCCAGCATTTT
NA	NA	TRBJ2-6	TRBV9	CASSVDGGEGANVLTF	TGTGCCAGCAGCGTAGACGGGGGTGAAGGGGCCAACGTCCTGACTTTC
NA	NA	TRBJ1-1	TRBV2	CASRGQGYTEAFF	TGTGCCAGCAGAGGCCAGGGGTACACTGAAGCTTTCTTT
NA	NA	TRBJ1-1	TRBV29-1	CSVESGDRTEAFF	TGCAGCGTTGAATCCGGAGATAGGACTGAAGCTTTCTTT
NA	TRBD1	TRBJ2-3	TRBV10-3	CAISAGDRSSDTQYF	TGTGCCATCAGTGCAGGGGACAGGAGTTCAGATACGCAGTATTTT
once	NA	TRBJ2-1	TRBV15	CATSRDRSYEQFF	TGTGCCACCAGCAGAGATCGGTCCTATGAGCAGTTCTTC
NA	TRBD1	TRBJ2-7	TRBV7-9	CASSLAGQGSYEQYF	TGTGCCAGCAGCTTAGCTGGACAGGGCTCCTACGAGCAGTACTTC
NA	NA	TRBJ2-5	TRBV5-8	CASSWQGSETQYF	TGTGCCAGCAGCTGGCAGGGATCAGAGACCCAGTACTTC
NA	NA	TRBJ1-1	TRBV18	CASSGGDYEAFF	TGTGCCAGCTCTGGAGGGGACTATGAAGCTTTCTTT
NA	NA	TRBJ1-1	TRBV10-1	CASSESPGDTEAFF	TGCGCCAGCAGTGAGTCCCCAGGGGACACTGAAGCTTTCTTT
NA	NA	TRBJ1-2	TRBV5-6	CASSLASFFGFNYGYTF	TGTGCCAGCAGCTTAGCGTCCTTCTTCGGGTTTAACTATGGCTACACCTTC
few	NA	TRBJ1-5	TRBV13	CASSLGGSGNQPQHF	TGTGCCAGCAGCCTCGGGGGGTCCGGGAATCAGCCCCAGCATTTT
NA	TRBD2	TRBJ2-1	TRBV7-9	CASSLGLAVSYNEQFF	TGTGCCAGCAGCTTAGGACTAGCGGTCTCCTACAATGAGCAGTTCTTC
NA	NA	TRBJ2-5	TRBV11-2	CASSLDKETQYF	TGTGCCAGCAGCTTAGATAAAGAGACCCAGTACTTC
once	TRBD1	TRBJ1-4	TRBV7-2	CASSLAGTGRNEKLFF	TGTGCCAGCAGCTTAGCCGGGACAGGTAGAAATGAAAAACTGTTTTTT
NA	NA	TRBJ2-7	TRBV7-9	CASSPGGARYEQYF	TGTGCCAGCAGCCCCGGAGGGGCGAGATACGAGCAGTACTTC
NA	TRBD1	TRBJ2-3	TRBV27	CASSNRQGSPDTQYF	TGTGCCAGCAGTAACCGACAGGGTAGCCCGGATACGCAGTATTTT
NA	TRBD1	TRBJ1-2	TRBV9	CASSVQGAAGYTF	TGTGCCAGCAGCGTCCAGGGGGCAGCTGGCTACACCTTC
NA	NA	TRBJ2-2	TRBV3-1/TRBV3-2	CASSQDLIGGNTGELFF	TGTGCCAGCAGCCAAGATTTAATCGGGGGGAACACCGGGGAGCTGTTTTTT
few	TRBD1	TRBJ2-7	TRBV7-9	CASSLRDRGRAEQYF	TGTGCCAGCAGCCTCCGGGACAGGGGGCGCGCCGAGCAGTACTTC
NA	TRBD1	TRBJ2-5	TRBV11-2	CASSSPLGQGAETQYF	TGTGCCAGCAGCTCCCCCCTGGGACAGGGGGCTGAGACCCAGTACTTC
NA	NA	TRBJ1-1	TRBV11-2	CASSSRQGSFQWGTEAFF	TGTGCCAGCAGCTCCCGGCAGGGGTCATTCCAGTGGGGCACTGAAGCTTTCTTT
NA	TRBD2	TRBJ2-2	TRBV5-4	CASSDVAGVDTGELFF	TGTGCCAGCAGCGACGTAGCGGGAGTTGACACCGGGGAGCTGTTTTTT